This TCR beta chain was obtained from a study of T cells after posttransplantation cyclophosphamide. Repertoires were generated with immunoSEQ multiplex PCR, while TCRdb's copy carries only in-frame clones and drops some. The sample includes a few thousand clones, none of them occurring once. The CDR3 loop spans 17 amino acids. Trimming shortened V by 1 base and J by 8 bases, and 21 bases separated the two germline ends. Germline CDR1 is SGHAT and CDR2 is FQNNGV. Many counts were recorded for this clone. As yet, its antigen is unknown. Study-wide results and caveats: Tissue-infiltrating T cells from skin or gut overlapped little with blood T cells. Donor-recipient repertoire similarity was low at 1-2 months, rising over year one. Recipient CMV seropositivity and CMV reactivation strongly tracked TRB clonality.

Cyclophosphamide on days +3 and +4 followed busulfan-fludarabine conditioning and a marrow graft. The V gene is TRBV11-2, the J gene TRBJ2-1; D uncertain. The source was PBMCs, collected after allogeneic stem cell transplant with posttransplant cyclophosphamide. The receptor's source is a female patient between 30 and 45 years old who received an allogeneic stem cell transplant from an unrelated donor, was CMV-positive, and had acute and chronic GVHD. Some T cells may be the graft donor's. CDR3 loop: CASSLVAVVMFRDEQFF. In DNA form, the CDR3 reads TGTGCCAGCAGCTTAGTGGCAGTTGTGATGTTTCGTGATGAGCAGTTCTTC. Looking up the rest from reference TRBV11-2 and TRBJ2-1 gives the full variable domain: EAGVAQSPRYKIIEKRQSVAFWCNPISGHATLYWYQQILGQGPKLLIQFQNNGVVDDSQLPKDRFSAERLKGVDSTLKIQPAKLEDSAVYLCASSLVAVVMFRDEQFFGPGTRLTVL.